This T cell receptor (beta chain) was sequenced in a study of blood T cell repertoires in COVID-19. Study-level background: Acute and convalescent COVID-19 samples came from the United States, Italy and Spain. The analysed material was cDNA or gDNA that came from T cells, B-cell-depleted T cells, or PBMCs.

Trimming took 5 bases from V and 0 from J, leaving 14 bases between them. This CDR3 comprises 16 residues. The germline gives CDR1 MNHEY, CDR2 SVGEGT. The count of this clone is one. This table comes from immunoSEQ multiplex PCR, and its TCRdb copy is limited to in-frame clones, with some not included. Among more than 250,000 clones listed, 85% to 90% were seen once. This TCR was sampled from a woman in her late teens or twenties with acute COVID-19. Sequenced material: PBMCs or T cells enriched from blood (not recorded which). The V and J genes are TRBV6-2 or TRBV6-3 and TRBJ1-5, with D possibly being TRBD1 (5 bases). DNA of the CDR3: TGTGCCAGCAGTAGAGGCAGCGACAGTAGCAATCAGCCCCAGCATTTT. This gives the protein CASSRGSDSSNQPQHF.